This T cell receptor beta chain was captured in a study of radiotherapy plus CTLA-4 blockade in lung cancer. A remark on this clone: As yet, its antigen is unknown.

The V end was cut by 2 bases, the J end by 4 bases, with 9 bases between. CDR1 and CDR2 (germline): SGDLS, YYNGEE. The CDR3 extends over 13 amino acids. General study findings and limits: Early clonal dynamics of blood T cells, together with interferon-beta, were reported as the best response predictor. In blood, tumor-derived TCR clones expanded after radiotherapy plus ipilimumab.

Alongside CTLA-4 blockade with ipilimumab, patients with chemo-refractory metastatic non-small-cell lung cancer received focal radiation. Produced via immunoSEQ multiplex PCR; TCRdb's table is partial and in-frame only. The table includes about 100,000 clones, approximately 83% detected once. This chain joins TRBV9 and TRBJ1-2; D unresolved. The specimen was peripheral blood, collected from a patient treated with radiotherapy plus ipilimumab. This clonotype originated in a human donor with non-small cell lung cancer who had stable disease on radiotherapy plus ipilimumab. CDR3 nucleotides: TGTGCCAGCAGCGTGTCCAGGTCCTATGGCTACACCTTC. Protein sequence: CASSVSRSYGYTF.